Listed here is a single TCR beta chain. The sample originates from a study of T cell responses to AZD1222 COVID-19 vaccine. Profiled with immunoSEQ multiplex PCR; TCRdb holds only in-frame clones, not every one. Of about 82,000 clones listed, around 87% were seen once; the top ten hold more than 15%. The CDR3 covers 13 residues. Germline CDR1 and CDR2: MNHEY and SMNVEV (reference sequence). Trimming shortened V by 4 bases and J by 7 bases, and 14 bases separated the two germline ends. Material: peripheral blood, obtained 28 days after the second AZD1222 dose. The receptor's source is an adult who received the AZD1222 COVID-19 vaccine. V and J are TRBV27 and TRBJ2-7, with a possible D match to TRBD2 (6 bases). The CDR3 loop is CASSWQGAGEQYF. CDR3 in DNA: TGTGCCAGCAGTTGGCAGGGCGCGGGAGAGCAGTACTTC.